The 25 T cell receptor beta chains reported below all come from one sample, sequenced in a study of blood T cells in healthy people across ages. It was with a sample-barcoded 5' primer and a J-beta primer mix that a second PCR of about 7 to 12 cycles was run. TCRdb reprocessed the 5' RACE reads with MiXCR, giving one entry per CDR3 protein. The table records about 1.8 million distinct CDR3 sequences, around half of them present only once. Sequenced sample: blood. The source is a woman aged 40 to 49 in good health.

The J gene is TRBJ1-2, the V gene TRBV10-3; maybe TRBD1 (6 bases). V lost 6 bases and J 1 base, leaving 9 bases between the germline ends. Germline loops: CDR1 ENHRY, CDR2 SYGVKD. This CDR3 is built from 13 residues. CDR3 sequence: CAIRGALNYGYTF. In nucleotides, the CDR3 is TGTGCCATCAGGGGGGCCCTTAACTATGGCTACACCTTC.

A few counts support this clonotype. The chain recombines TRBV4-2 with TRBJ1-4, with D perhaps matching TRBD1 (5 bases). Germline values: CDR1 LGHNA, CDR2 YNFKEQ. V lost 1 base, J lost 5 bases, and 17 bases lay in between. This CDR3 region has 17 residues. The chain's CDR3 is CASSQVGVTLTNEKLFF. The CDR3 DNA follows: TGTGCCAGCAGCCAAGTGGGGGTGACTCTTACGAATGAAAAACTGTTTTTT.

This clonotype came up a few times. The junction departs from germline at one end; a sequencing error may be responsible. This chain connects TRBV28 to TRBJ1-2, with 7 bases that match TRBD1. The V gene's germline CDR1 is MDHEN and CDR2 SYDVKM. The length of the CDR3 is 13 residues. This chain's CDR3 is CACSYQGRGGYTF. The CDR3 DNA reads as TGTGCCTGCAGTTATCAGGGCAGGGGGGGCTACACCTTC.

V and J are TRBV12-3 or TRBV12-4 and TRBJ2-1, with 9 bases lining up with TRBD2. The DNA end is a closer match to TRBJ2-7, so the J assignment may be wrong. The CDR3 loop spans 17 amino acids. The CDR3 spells CASSLQLAGSSYNEQYF. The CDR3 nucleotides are TGTGCCAGCAGTTTACAGCTAGCGGGGAGCTCCTACAATGAGCAGTACTTC.

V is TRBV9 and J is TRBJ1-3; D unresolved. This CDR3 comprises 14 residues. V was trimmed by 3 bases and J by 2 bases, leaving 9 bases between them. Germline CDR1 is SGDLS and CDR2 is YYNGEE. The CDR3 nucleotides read TGTGCCAGCAGCGAGCCGGCGGCTGGAAACACCATATATTTT. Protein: CASSEPAAGNTIYF.

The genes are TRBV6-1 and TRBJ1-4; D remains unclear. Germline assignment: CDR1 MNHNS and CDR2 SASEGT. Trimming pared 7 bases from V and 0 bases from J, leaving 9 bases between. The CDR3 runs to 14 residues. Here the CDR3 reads CASNVGATNEKLFF. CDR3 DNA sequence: TGTGCCAGCAACGTGGGTGCAACTAATGAAAAACTGTTTTTT.

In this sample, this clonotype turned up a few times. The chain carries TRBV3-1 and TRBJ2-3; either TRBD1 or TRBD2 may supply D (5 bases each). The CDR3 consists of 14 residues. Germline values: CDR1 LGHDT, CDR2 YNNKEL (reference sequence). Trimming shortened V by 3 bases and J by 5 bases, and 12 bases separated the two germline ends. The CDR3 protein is CASSQGVTLDTQYF. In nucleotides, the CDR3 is TGTGCCAGCAGCCAGGGGGTTACATTAGATACGCAGTATTTT.

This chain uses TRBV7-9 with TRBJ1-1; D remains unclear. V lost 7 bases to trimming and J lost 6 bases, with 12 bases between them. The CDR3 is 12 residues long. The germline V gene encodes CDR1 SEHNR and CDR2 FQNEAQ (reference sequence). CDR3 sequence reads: CASTPKVAEAFF. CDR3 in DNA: TGTGCCAGCACCCCCAAGGTGGCTGAAGCTTTCTTT.

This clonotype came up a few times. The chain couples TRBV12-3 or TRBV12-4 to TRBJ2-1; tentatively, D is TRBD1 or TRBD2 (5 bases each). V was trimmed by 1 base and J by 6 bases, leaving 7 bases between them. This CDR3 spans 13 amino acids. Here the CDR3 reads CASSLDGANEQFF. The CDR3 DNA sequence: TGTGCCAGCAGTTTAGACGGGGCCAATGAGCAGTTCTTC.

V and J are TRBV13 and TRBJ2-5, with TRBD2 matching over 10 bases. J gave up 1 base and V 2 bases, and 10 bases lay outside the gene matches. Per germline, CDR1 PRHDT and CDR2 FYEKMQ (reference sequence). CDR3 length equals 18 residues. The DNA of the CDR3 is TGTGCCAGCAGCTTAAGGGCATCTAGCGGGGGCCTCCAAGAGACCCAGTACTTC. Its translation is CASSLRASSGGLQETQYF.

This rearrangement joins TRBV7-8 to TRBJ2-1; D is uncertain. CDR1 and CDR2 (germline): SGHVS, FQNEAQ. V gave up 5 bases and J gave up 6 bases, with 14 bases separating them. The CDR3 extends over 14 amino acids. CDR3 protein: CASSTKIGGNEQFF. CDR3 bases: TGTGCCAGCAGCACAAAGATAGGTGGCAATGAGCAGTTCTTC.

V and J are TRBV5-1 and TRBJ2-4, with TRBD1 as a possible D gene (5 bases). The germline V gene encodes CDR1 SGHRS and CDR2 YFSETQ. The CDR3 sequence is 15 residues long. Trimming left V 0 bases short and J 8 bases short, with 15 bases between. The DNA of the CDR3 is TGCGCCAGCAGCTTGGCTGGCCCAGGGAAGGACATTCAGTACTTC. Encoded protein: CASSLAGPGKDIQYF. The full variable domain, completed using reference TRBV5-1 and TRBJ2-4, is KAGVTQTPRYLIKTRGQQVTLSCSPISGHRSVSWYQQTPGQGLQFLFEYFSETQRNKGNFPGRFSGRQFSNSRSEMNVSTLELGDSALYLCASSLAGPGKDIQYFGAGTRLSVL.

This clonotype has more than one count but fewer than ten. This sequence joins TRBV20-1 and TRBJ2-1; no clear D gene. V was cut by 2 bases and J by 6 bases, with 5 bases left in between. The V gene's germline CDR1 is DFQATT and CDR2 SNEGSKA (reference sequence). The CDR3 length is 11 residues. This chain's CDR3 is CSARWANEQFF. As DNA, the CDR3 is TGCAGTGCTAGATGGGCCAATGAGCAGTTCTTC.

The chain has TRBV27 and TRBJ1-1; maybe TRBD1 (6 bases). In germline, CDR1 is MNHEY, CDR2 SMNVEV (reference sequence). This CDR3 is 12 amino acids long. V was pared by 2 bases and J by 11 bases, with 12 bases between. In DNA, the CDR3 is TGTGCCAGCAGTTTACCGCACAGGGATGCTTTCTTT. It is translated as CASSLPHRDAFF.

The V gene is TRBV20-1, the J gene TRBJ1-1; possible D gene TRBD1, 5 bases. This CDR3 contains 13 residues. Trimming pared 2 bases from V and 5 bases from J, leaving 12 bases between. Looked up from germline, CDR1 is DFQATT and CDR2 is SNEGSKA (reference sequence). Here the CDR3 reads CSARTGPGTEAFF. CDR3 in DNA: TGCAGTGCTAGAACGGGACCTGGAACTGAAGCTTTCTTT.

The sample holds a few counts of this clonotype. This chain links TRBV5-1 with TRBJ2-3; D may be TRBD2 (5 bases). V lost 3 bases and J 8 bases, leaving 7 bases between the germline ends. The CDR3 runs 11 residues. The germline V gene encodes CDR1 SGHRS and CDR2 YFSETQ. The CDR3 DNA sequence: TGCGCCAGCAGCTCCGAGGGTACGCAGTATTTT. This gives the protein CASSSEGTQYF.

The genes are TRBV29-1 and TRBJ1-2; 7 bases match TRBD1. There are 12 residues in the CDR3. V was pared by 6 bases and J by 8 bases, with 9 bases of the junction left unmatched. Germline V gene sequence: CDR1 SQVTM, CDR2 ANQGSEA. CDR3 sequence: CSVNDRVGGYTF. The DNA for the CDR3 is TGCAGCGTGAACGACAGGGTTGGGGGCTACACCTTC.

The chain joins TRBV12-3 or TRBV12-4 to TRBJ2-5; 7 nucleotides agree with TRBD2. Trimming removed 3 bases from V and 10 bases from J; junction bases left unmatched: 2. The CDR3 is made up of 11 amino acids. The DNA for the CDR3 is TGTGCCAGCAGTTTGGGGGGGGACCAGTACTTC. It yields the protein CASSLGGDQYF.

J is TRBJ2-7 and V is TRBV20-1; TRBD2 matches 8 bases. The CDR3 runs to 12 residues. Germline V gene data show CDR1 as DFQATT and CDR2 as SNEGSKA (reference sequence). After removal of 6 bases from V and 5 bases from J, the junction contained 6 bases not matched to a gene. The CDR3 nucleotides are TGCAGTGCGTTCGGGGGGGCCAACGAGCAGTACTTC. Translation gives CSAFGGANEQYF.

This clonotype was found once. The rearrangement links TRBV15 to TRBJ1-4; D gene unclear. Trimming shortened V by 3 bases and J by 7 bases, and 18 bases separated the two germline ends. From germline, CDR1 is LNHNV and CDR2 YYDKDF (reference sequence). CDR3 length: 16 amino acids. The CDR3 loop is CATSSDTWGNGEKLFF. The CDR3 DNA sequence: TGTGCCACCAGCAGCGACACTTGGGGTAATGGTGAAAAACTGTTTTTT. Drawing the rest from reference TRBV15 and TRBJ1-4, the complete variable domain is DAMVIQNPRYQVTQFGKPVTLSCSQTLNHNVMYWYQQKSSQAPKLLFHYYDKDFNNEADTPDNFQSRRPNTSFCFLDIRSPGLGDTAMYLCATSSDTWGNGEKLFFGSGTQLSVL.

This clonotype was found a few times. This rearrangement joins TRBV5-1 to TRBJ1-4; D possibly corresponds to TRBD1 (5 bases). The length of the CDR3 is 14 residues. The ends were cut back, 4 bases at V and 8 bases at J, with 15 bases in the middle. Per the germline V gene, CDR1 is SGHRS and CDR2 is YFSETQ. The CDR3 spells CASSGNAGTEKLFF. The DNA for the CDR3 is TGCGCCAGCAGCGGGAACGCGGGGACCGAAAAACTGTTTTTT.

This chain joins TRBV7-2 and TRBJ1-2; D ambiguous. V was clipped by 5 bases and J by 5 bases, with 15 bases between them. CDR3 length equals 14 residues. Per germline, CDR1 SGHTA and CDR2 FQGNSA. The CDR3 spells CASSRGWPPYGYTF. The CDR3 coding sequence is TGTGCCAGCAGCCGTGGCTGGCCCCCTTATGGCTACACCTTC.

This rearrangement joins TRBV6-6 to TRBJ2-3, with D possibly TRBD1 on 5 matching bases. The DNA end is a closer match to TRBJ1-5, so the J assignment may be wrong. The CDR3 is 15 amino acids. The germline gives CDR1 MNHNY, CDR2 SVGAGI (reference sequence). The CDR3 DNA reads TGTGCCAGCAGTCGCGACGGGGGACTCAATCAGCCCCAGCATTTT. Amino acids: CASSRDGGLNQPQHF.

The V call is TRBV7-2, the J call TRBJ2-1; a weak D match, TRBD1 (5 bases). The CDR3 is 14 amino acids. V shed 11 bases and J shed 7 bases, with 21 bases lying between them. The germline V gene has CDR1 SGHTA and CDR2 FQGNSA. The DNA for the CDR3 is TGTGCCGACAGCTTAGCTTCTGGACCTAATGAGCAGTTCTTC. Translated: CADSLASGPNEQFF.

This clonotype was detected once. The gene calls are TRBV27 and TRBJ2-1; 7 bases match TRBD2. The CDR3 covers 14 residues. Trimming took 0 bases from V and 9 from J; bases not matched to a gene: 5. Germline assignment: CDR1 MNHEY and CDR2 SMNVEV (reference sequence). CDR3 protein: CASSLSIGGSEQFF. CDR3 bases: TGTGCCAGCAGTTTATCGATTGGCGGGAGTGAGCAGTTCTTC.